Listed here is a single T cell receptor (beta chain). This clone appeared a few times. Its antigen remains undetermined. Base qualities are not recorded, but no much larger clone differs from it by a single base. The data belong to a study of beta chain features in type 1 diabetes (dated by TCRdb to the late 2010s). Turning to the overall study: Mean age, gender distribution, total cell number and subset yield did not differ between patients and healthy donors. Across all samples, roughly 110,000,000 sorted cells were examined, and cell number per subset correlated strongly with RNA yield. The study compared TCRB repertoires of sorted circulating CD4+ T cell subsets between recently diagnosed type 1 diabetes patients and matched healthy donors. Regulatory and stem cell-like memory subsets were isolated from only 8 patients and roughly eight healthy donors, whereas naive and central memory subsets came from all 28 donors.

Per the germline V gene, SNHLY is the CDR1 and FYNNEI is the CDR2. The junction carries 13 bases between V and J, which are trimmed by 4 bases and 4 bases respectively. The CDR3 starts with the cysteine, ends with the phenylalanine, and has 14 residues. Only the CDR3 region is kept as DNA, spanning 42 bases read in frame from base 1. Overall results and qualifications from the work: Naive, central memory and regulatory TCRB repertoires appeared more similar among patients than among healthy donors. Because cDNA was sequenced instead of genomic DNA, highly expressing activated cells could be over-represented, though the groups showed no difference in activation or CD3 levels. Type 1 diabetes patients showed a moderate but significant shortening of TCRB CDR3 length in all four CD4+ subsets. Fewer insertions and more nucleotide deletions at VDJ recombination sites were observed in patients with type 1 diabetes, implying thymic rearrangement abnormalities. HLA sub-analyses involved small numbers of individuals, so any influence of HLA type on TCRB rearrangement remained unresolved. Shorter templates might be favored by PCR, yet because patient and control samples were amplified and corrected together, any such skew would affect both groups equally.

A single peripheral blood draw of around 0.11 L on average was collected from each donor into heparinised tubes. Using a panel that included CD45RO, CCR7, CD25, CD127, CD95 and CD27, naive, central memory, regulatory and stem cell-like memory CD4+ T cells were sorted on a BD FACSAria II. Purity was above 98% for every sorted population. Right away, PBMCs were isolated by Lymphoprep density gradient centrifugation and were stained directly, with no culture step. Samples were stained and sorted in pairs, with one healthy donor and one patient per experiment, so that batch effects were minimized. All of the isolated RNA was reverse transcribed with the High Capacity cDNA Reverse Transcription Kit, so expressed TCRB transcripts were sequenced. Naive, central memory and regulatory T cell samples underwent deep immunoSEQ sequencing, averaging about 3.3 million total reads per sample. Sorted cells were lysed in RLT buffer, and RNA was extracted using DNase-treated RNeasy Micro or Mini kits according to cell number. To prevent cross-contamination, each cell subset was processed individually, whereas patient and healthy donor samples were processed jointly. Using the immunoSEQ multiplex PCR, TCRB sequences were amplified from cDNA into 87-bp fragments spanning the CDR3 region. The amplicons were sequenced using the Illumina HiSeq platform. In the paper's pipeline: PCR bias was computationally corrected using synthetic template baselines, reads within Hamming distance 2 were collapsed, and singletons that could not be merged were discarded. By aligning reads against IMGT, V, D and J genes, CDR3 length, and insertions or deletions at six rearrangement sites were assigned. Within each subset, clonotype counts were normalized to sorted cell number, after which true diversity and Gini coefficients were computed with the tcR R package. The overlap coefficient, calculated on TCRB nucleotide sequences, was used to quantify repertoire sharing. The table comes from immuneACCESS by way of TCRdb, which keeps in-frame sequences with V and J called. Part of the clones is missing from these tables; in studies checked, under half for an unresolved V gene and the rest for unknown reasons. The V and J calls and clone size are taken from that table; D and trimming were inferred from the DNA. The sample contains fewer than 400,000 clones, 9.3% of them found a single time. The ten largest make up less than 1.2% of the sample.

Input material: central memory CD4+ T cells from blood. This sequence was found in a young man with type 1 diabetes. This sequence uses TRBV2 and TRBJ1-2; a weak D assignment points to TRBD1 (5 bases agree). The CDR3 is CASSVEEQAYGYTF. The DNA sequence reads TGTGCCAGCAGTGTCGAGGAACAGGCCTATGGCTACACCTTC.